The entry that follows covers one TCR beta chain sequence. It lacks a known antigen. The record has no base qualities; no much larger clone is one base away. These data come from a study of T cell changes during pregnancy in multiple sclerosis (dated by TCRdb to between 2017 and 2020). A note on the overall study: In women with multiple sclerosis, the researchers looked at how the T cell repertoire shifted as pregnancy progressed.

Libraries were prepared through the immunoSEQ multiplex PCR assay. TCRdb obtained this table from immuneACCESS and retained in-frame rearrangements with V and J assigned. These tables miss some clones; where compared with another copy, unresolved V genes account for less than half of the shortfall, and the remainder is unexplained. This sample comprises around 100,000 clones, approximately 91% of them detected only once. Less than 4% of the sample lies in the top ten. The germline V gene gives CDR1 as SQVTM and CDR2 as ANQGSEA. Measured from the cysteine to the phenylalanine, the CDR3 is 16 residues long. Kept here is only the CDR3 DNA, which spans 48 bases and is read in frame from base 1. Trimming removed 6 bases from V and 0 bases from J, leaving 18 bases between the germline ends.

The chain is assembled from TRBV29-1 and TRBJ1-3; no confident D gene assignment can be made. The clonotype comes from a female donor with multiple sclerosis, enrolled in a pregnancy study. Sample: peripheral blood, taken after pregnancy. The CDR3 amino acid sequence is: CSVLPWESSSGNTIYF. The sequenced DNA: TGCAGCGTGTTGCCCTGGGAGTCCAGCTCTGGAAACACCATATATTTT.